The 6 T cell receptor beta chains reported below all come from one sample, sequenced in a study of blood T cell repertoires in COVID-19. Using immunoSEQ multiplex PCR, the repertoire was profiled, and TCRdb retains in-frame clones only, with some absent. The sample has approximately 270,000 clones; approximately 85% are singletons. Material: PBMCs or T cells enriched from blood (not recorded which). These receptors were collected from a woman in her fifties or sixties who had recovered from COVID-19.

This rearrangement joins TRBV3-1 (or the pseudogene TRBV3-2) to TRBJ1-6; D gene unclear. The CDR3 is 14 residues long. Trimming shortened V by 1 base and J by 8 bases, and 9 bases separated the two germline ends. Germline-derived CDR1 and CDR2 are LGHDT and YNNKEL (reference sequence). In DNA, the CDR3 is TGTGCCAGCAGCCAAGTAGAGGGCCATTCACCCCTCCACTTT. Its protein product is CASSQVEGHSPLHF.

The rearrangement links TRBV9 to TRBJ2-7; 7 bases map to TRBD2. The germline V gene has CDR1 SGDLS and CDR2 YYNGEE. The J segment lost 3 bases and the V segment lost 3 bases, leaving 6 bases of the junction unmatched. The CDR3 is 14 residues long. CDR3 in DNA: TGTGCCAGCAGCGCCGCGGGAGAGTTCTACGAGCAGTACTTC. It specifies CASSAAGEFYEQYF.

The chain employs TRBV20-1 and TRBJ2-1; no definite D call. The CDR3 is 11 amino acids. Germline V gives CDR1 DFQATT, CDR2 SNEGSKA (reference sequence). The V and J ends lost 3 bases and 8 bases respectively, with 8 bases between them. CDR3 in DNA: TGCAGTGCTAGTTCTGGGCATGAGCAGTTCTTC. Its protein is CSASSGHEQFF.

This clone was seen a handful of times. The chain employs TRBV28 and TRBJ1-5; a weak D match, TRBD1 (6 bases). V was shortened by 2 bases and J by 4 bases, with 15 bases between the two germline ends. CDR1 and CDR2 (germline): MDHEN, SYDVKM. The CDR3 spans 16 residues. The CDR3 coding sequence is TGTGCCAGCAGTTTACGCCCAGGGGCGCTTAATCAGCCCCAGCATTTT. Protein sequence: CASSLRPGALNQPQHF.

The chain is built from TRBV6-5 and TRBJ1-2; 7 bases fit TRBD1. V dropped 8 bases and J dropped 2; count of bases not matched to a gene: 11. The CDR3 is 15 residues long. Germline loops: CDR1 MNHEY, CDR2 SVGAGI. CDR3 sequence: CASWWVGGENYGYTF. The DNA of the CDR3 is TGTGCCAGCTGGTGGGTAGGGGGCGAAAACTATGGCTACACCTTC.

The chain couples TRBV30 to TRBJ1-3; D might be TRBD1 (5 bases). Germline CDR1 GTSNPN, CDR2 SVGIG (reference sequence). The CDR3 contains 12 residues. The germline V and J ends were trimmed by 6 bases and 9 bases, with 15 bases remaining between them. The CDR3 DNA sequence: TGTGCCTGCCGGGGGATGGTGGGCACCATATATTTT. Translating it yields CACRGMVGTIYF. The whole variable domain, remainder taken from reference TRBV30 and TRBJ1-3, is SQTIHQWPATLVQPVGSPLSLECTVEGTSNPNLYWYRQAAGRGLQLLFYSVGIGQISSEVPQNLSASRPQDRQFILSSKKLLLSDSGFYLCACRGMVGTIYFGEGSWLTVV.